This T cell receptor (beta chain) was sequenced during a study of CD8+ T cells in alopecia areata (dated by TCRdb to 2016 to 2018). Study-level background: Treated patients were enrolled in an open-label pilot trial of oral tofacitinib, 5 to 10 mg twice daily, for moderate-to-severe alopecia areata. Tofacitinib was administered for 6 to 18 months, and 6 months of follow-up off drug were then conducted to assess delayed response and recurrence. High-throughput TCRbeta sequencing was used to examine T cell clonal expansion in alopecia areata in both the C3H/HeJ mouse model and human patients. Scalp tissue and sorted CD4+ and CD8+ peripheral blood T cells from patchy and totalis/universalis alopecia areata patients and from healthy controls were covered by human TCRbeta sequencing. Tofacitinib-treated patients had biopsies at baseline and at 4 and 24 weeks of treatment, with a later scalp biopsy in several patients. Clonality in the scalp was compared among normal scalp (n=4), patchy alopecia areata scalp (n=8), and alopecia totalis/universalis scalp (n=8). RNA was obtained with the PAXgene miRNA kit for fixed scalp, the miRNeasy kit for PBMCs, and the RNeasy kit for mouse skin. TCRbeta CDR3 regions were amplified by immunoSEQ multiplex PCR with 35 Vbeta forward and 13 Jbeta reverse primers.

Trimmed from V: 5 bases; trimmed from J: 5 bases; junction bases lacking a gene match: 8. The germline V gene sets CDR1 to SGHDT and CDR2 to YYEEEE. The CDR3 holds 14 amino acids from the cysteine to the phenylalanine. The only DNA kept is the CDR3, 42 bases in frame from the first base. Library prep was done by the immunoSEQ multiplex PCR assay. RNA was extracted from all samples and reverse transcribed into cDNA, which served as template for TCR sequencing. SuperScript III was used for first-strand cDNA synthesis, primed with a 2:1 mix of oligo-dT and random hexamers. Amplification bias was assessed with a synthetic immune receptor repertoire, and residual bias was removed computationally. Per the original workflow: Raw reads were preprocessed for error removal, and CDR3 was defined according to IMGT conventions as running from the conserved cysteine to phenylalanine. Clonality was computed as 1 minus the Shannon entropy, with the entropy normalized by log2 of the number of productive unique TCRs. Scalp TCRbeta sequences were cross-referenced with sorted blood CD4 and CD8 repertoires so that the CD4 or CD8 identity of scalp clones could be inferred. Not all clones reach the TCRdb copy of this immuneACCESS table, which keeps in-frame sequences only. Checked studies attribute under half of the gap to unresolved V genes and leave the rest unexplained. V, J and clone size reflect that table, while D and trimming were determined from the DNA. For this sample there are 100,000 to 150,000 clones; approximately 48% appear just once. Jointly, the top ten make up over 15% of the sample.

General conclusions and limits of the study: Higher clonality and more expanded CD8+ clones were observed in lesional scalp than in normal scalp, particularly in alopecia totalis/universalis, a finding suggestive of antigenic drive. Shared TCR sequences between patients were less evident than in mice, which may be partly attributable to HLA diversity in the patient population. Scalp TCR repertoire analysis is complicated because resident alphabeta T cells in normal human skin are also sequenced, whereas mouse skin is dominated by gammadelta T cells.

Read against the paper, the sample's time point label means: baseline before oral tofacitinib. From alopecia areata patients, peripheral blood was collected along with lesional scalp punch biopsies. PBMCs were separated by density centrifugation and stained for CD3, CD4 and CD8, after which CD4+ and CD8+ T cells were sorted on a FACSAria. Details on this clone: Its antigen specificity is not known. There are no base qualities to consult, and no much larger clone falls within one base.

The receptor was derived from a human donor with alopecia areata. The sequence is built from TRBV5-6 and TRBJ2-7; TRBD1 aligns with 9 central bases. The material sequenced was CD8+ T cells sorted from blood, taken at week 0. The CDR3 reads as follows: CASSYGQGPHEQYF. The DNA sequence is as follows: TGTGCCAGCAGTTATGGACAGGGGCCCCACGAGCAGTACTTC.